These T cell receptor beta chains were read from a single sample in a study of technical replicates of blood from a few donors. Repertoires were generated with immunoSEQ multiplex PCR, while TCRdb's copy carries only in-frame clones and drops some. The sample has 75,000 to 100,000 clones; approximately 90% are singletons. Source material: T cells isolated from PBMCs. The receptors were gathered from a human donor in good health. The CDR3 runs from the conserved cysteine through the conserved F or W. A D gene is named only where the DNA matches it firmly. Only part of the rows carry a size: once, few, many, or a class if the clone is expanded.

j_call,clone_size,d_call,v_call,cdr3_length,cdr3_aa,cdr3_nt
TRBJ2-7,-,-,TRBV4-1,16,CASSQGLSGNPYEQYF,TGCGCCAGCAGCCAAGGTTTGTCGGGGAACCCCTACGAGCAGTACTTC
TRBJ1-5,-,TRBD1,TRBV6-6,16,CASSSSTGGGGQPQHF,TGTGCCAGCAGTTCTTCAACAGGGGGCGGCGGTCAGCCCCAGCATTTT
TRBJ1-4,-,TRBD1,TRBV4-1,14,CASSVGQGWEKLFF,TGCGCCAGCAGCGTCGGACAGGGGTGGGAAAAACTGTTTTTT
TRBJ2-1,few,-,TRBV4-1,17,CASSQDRARSSYNEQFF,TGCGCCAGCAGCCAAGATCGCGCTAGGAGCTCCTACAATGAGCAGTTCTTC
TRBJ2-1,-,TRBD2,TRBV27,14,CASSRPGLVNEQFF,TGTGCCAGCAGCCGCCCGGGACTAGTAAATGAGCAGTTCTTC
TRBJ1-1,-,TRBD1,TRBV6-1,17,CASSGPGDRIMNTEAFF,TGTGCCAGCAGTGGGCCTGGGGACAGAATCATGAACACTGAAGCTTTCTTT
TRBJ1-6,-,-,TRBV2,17,CASSEAEWGPYNSPLHF,TGTGCCAGCAGTGAAGCAGAGTGGGGGCCTTATAATTCACCCCTCCACTTT
TRBJ2-2,once,TRBD2,TRBV5-4,14,CASSSGGAQGELFF,TGTGCCAGCAGCTCCGGGGGGGCCCAAGGGGAGCTGTTTTTT
TRBJ1-4,-,-,TRBV7-7,18,CASSLVVAPDSSNEKLFF,TGTGCCAGCAGCTTAGTTGTTGCCCCGGACAGCTCTAATGAAAAACTGTTTTTT
TRBJ1-1,-,TRBD1,TRBV19,15,CASSIAATGRDEAFF,TGTGCCAGTAGTATAGCCGCGACAGGGAGAGATGAAGCTTTCTTT
TRBJ2-3,-,TRBD2,TRBV6-5,15,CASTRTSGSTDTQYF,TGTGCCAGCACGAGGACTAGCGGAAGCACAGATACGCAGTATTTT
TRBJ2-1,-,TRBD1,TRBV29-1,15,CSVGTGGLLVNEQFF,TGCAGCGTGGGGACAGGGGGTCTCTTGGTCAATGAGCAGTTCTTC
TRBJ1-6,-,-,TRBV6-5,14,CASSSGYSNSPLHF,TGTGCCAGCAGTTCGGGATATTCTAATTCACCCCTCCACTTT
TRBJ1-4,-,TRBD1,TRBV7-3,21,CASSLSRGARGTAENNEKLFF,TGTGCCAGCAGCTTAAGCCGCGGGGCTCGGGGGACAGCAGAAAATAATGAAAAACTGTTTTTT
TRBJ1-4,-,TRBD1,TRBV2,13,CASRQGTNEKLFF,TGTGCCAGCCGACAGGGAACTAATGAAAAACTGTTTTTT
TRBJ1-3,-,-,TRBV7-9,15,CASSLDGNSGNTIYF,TGTGCCAGCAGCTTAGACGGGAACTCTGGAAACACCATATATTTT
TRBJ1-3,-,TRBD1,TRBV19,17,CASSEGTGQHSGNTIYF,TGTGCCAGTAGTGAAGGGACAGGGCAACACTCGGGAAACACCATATATTTT
TRBJ1-4,-,-,TRBV10-3,13,CATLLAEGEKLFF,TGTGCCACCCTGTTGGCTGAGGGCGAAAAACTGTTTTTT
TRBJ2-1,-,TRBD2,TRBV6-4,16,CASSVAGGIGYNEQFF,TGTGCCAGCAGTGTAGCGGGAGGCATCGGCTACAATGAGCAGTTCTTC
TRBJ2-3,-,-,TRBV7-9,12,CATLKAGDTQYF,TGTGCCACCCTGAAGGCGGGCGATACGCAGTATTTT
TRBJ2-7,-,TRBD1,TRBV5-1,15,CASSPRRQGAYEQYF,TGCGCCAGCAGCCCACGAAGGCAGGGGGCCTACGAGCAGTACTTC
TRBJ2-7,-,-,TRBV5-5,15,CASSLRGGLAYEQYF,TGTGCCAGCAGCTTAAGAGGAGGGCTGGCCTACGAGCAGTACTTC
TRBJ2-4,once,-,TRBV19,14,CASSIDSGGIQKYF,TGTGCCAGTAGTATAGATTCCGGCGGCATCCAGAAGTACTTC
TRBJ2-7,-,-,TRBV5-1,19,CASSYPCGQPINLTYEQYF,TGCGCCAGCAGCTACCCCTGTGGACAGCCTATAAACTTAACCTACGAGCAGTACTTC
TRBJ1-5,-,-,TRBV6-1,14,CASSVGGSGQPQHF,TGTGCCAGCAGTGTTGGGGGGTCAGGTCAGCCCCAGCATTTT
TRBJ2-7,once,-,TRBV6-1,15,CASSERGTTPYEQYF,TGTGCCAGCAGTGAAAGGGGGACTACCCCCTACGAGCAGTACTTC
TRBJ1-3,-,-,TRBV6-1,15,CASSEDIFSGNTIYF,TGTGCCAGCAGTGAAGACATTTTCTCTGGAAACACCATATATTTT
TRBJ2-7,-,-,TRBV5-4,12,CASSEHSYEQYF,TGTGCCAGCAGCGAGCATAGCTACGAGCAGTACTTC
TRBJ2-2,-,TRBD2,TRBV7-6,16,CASSSGLAGATGELFF,TGTGCCAGCAGCTCGGGACTAGCGGGAGCGACCGGGGAGCTGTTTTTT
TRBJ1-2,-,-,TRBV7-2,16,CASSFFESRNNYGYTF,TGTGCCAGCAGCTTCTTTGAAAGCAGGAATAACTATGGCTACACCTTC
TRBJ2-3,once,-,TRBV5-1,14,CASSLDSRTDTQYF,TGCGCCAGCAGCTTAGACAGTCGCACAGATACGCAGTATTTT
TRBJ1-1,-,-,TRBV6-5,14,CASSYSGGHTEAFF,TGTGCCAGCAGTTACTCAGGAGGGCACACTGAAGCTTTCTTT
TRBJ1-4,-,-,TRBV7-9,16,CASSLRTVPRDEKLFF,TGTGCCAGCAGCTTGCGGACAGTACCACGGGATGAAAAACTGTTTTTT
TRBJ1-5,-,TRBD1,TRBV19,15,CASSVSGTELRTQHF,TGTGCCAGTAGTGTTTCCGGGACAGAACTTAGGACCCAGCATTTT
TRBJ2-5,-,TRBD2,TRBV7-2,19,CASSLVFFSGGALRETQYF,TGTGCCAGCAGCTTAGTGTTCTTTAGCGGGGGGGCCCTAAGAGAGACCCAGTACTTC
TRBJ2-7,-,-,TRBV29-1,12,CSVEFRGGEQYF,TGCAGCGTTGAATTTCGGGGAGGCGAGCAGTACTTC
TRBJ2-7,-,TRBD2,TRBV5-5,15,CASRRLAGVLYEQYF,TGTGCCAGCAGACGGCTAGCGGGGGTCCTTTACGAGCAGTACTTC
TRBJ2-5,-,TRBD2,TRBV10-3,13,CAISESLAETQYF,TGTGCCATCAGTGAGTCACTAGCGGAGACCCAGTACTTC
TRBJ2-1,-,TRBD2,TRBV7-6,16,CASSTRTSGSYNEQFF,TGTGCCAGCAGCACTCGGACTAGCGGGAGCTACAATGAGCAGTTCTTC
TRBJ2-5,once,-,TRBV11-3,12,CASSSLSYTQYF,TGTGCCAGCAGCTCGCTCTCCTATACCCAGTACTTC
TRBJ2-7,-,-,TRBV9,14,CASSAHGGVKEQYF,TGTGCCAGCAGCGCTCATGGAGGGGTTAAAGAGCAGTACTTC
TRBJ1-2,-,TRBD1,TRBV6-1,13,CASSVEAGGGYTF,TGTGCCAGCAGTGTTGAGGCAGGGGGCGGCTACACCTTC
TRBJ2-3,once,-,TRBV7-3,14,CASSLSGSTDTQYF,TGTGCCAGCAGCTTAAGCGGAAGCACAGATACGCAGTATTTT
TRBJ1-1,once,TRBD1,TRBV11-3,13,CASSANFRDSAFF,TGTGCCAGCAGCGCAAATTTCCGGGACAGCGCTTTCTTT
TRBJ2-7,-,TRBD1,TRBV9,13,CASSVDRAYEQYF,TGTGCCAGCAGCGTTGACAGGGCCTACGAGCAGTACTTC
TRBJ2-3,-,-,TRBV19,14,CASSMTSSTDTQYF,TGTGCCAGTAGTATGACAAGTAGCACAGATACGCAGTATTTT
TRBJ2-7,-,-,TRBV6-1,14,CASSEWDTNYEQYF,TGTGCCAGCAGTGAGTGGGACACTAACTACGAGCAGTACTTC
TRBJ2-7,-,TRBD2,TRBV11-2,16,CATKTPRLAGVHEQYF,TGTGCCACCAAAACCCCAAGACTAGCGGGAGTGCACGAGCAGTACTTC
TRBJ2-7,-,TRBD1,TRBV7-9,14,CASSPGQTIYEQYF,TGTGCCAGCAGCCCGGGACAGACCATATACGAGCAGTACTTC
TRBJ1-5,-,-,TRBV19,14,CASSTGQREKPQHF,TGTGCCAGTAGTACAGGACAGAGGGAAAAGCCCCAGCATTTT
TRBJ2-5,-,-,TRBV9,15,CASSALGGPGETQYF,TGTGCCAGCAGCGCCCTCGGGGGACCGGGAGAGACCCAGTACTTC
TRBJ2-1,-,-,TRBV14,12,CASSHRGNEQFF,TGTGCCAGCAGCCACCGGGGAAATGAGCAGTTCTTC
TRBJ2-5,few,TRBD1,TRBV2,15,CASRGQGLATETQYF,TGTGCCAGCAGGGGACAGGGGTTGGCCACAGAGACCCAGTACTTC
TRBJ1-1,-,-,TRBV2,15,CASSSTAGIDTEAFF,TGTGCCAGCAGCTCGACCGCCGGGATCGACACTGAAGCTTTCTTT
TRBJ2-7,once,TRBD1,TRBV27,15,CASSLTGQGAYEQYF,TGTGCCAGCAGTCTAACAGGACAGGGGGCCTACGAGCAGTACTTC
TRBJ2-4,-,TRBD1,TRBV5-1,14,CASSHGTGPNIQYF,TGCGCCAGCAGCCACGGGACAGGCCCAAACATTCAGTACTTC
TRBJ2-1,-,TRBD2,TRBV27,14,CASSLSTSGNEQFF,TGTGCCAGCAGTCTCTCGACTAGCGGGAATGAGCAGTTCTTC
TRBJ1-2,-,TRBD1,TRBV2,16,CASSPPGTGVSRGYTF,TGTGCCAGCAGTCCTCCCGGGACAGGGGTAAGTAGGGGCTACACCTTC
TRBJ1-5,once,TRBD1,TRBV6-1,16,CASSDPPGQPNQPQHF,TGTGCCAGCAGTGACCCGCCGGGACAGCCCAATCAGCCCCAGCATTTT